These T cell receptor beta chains were read from a single sample in a study of tumor-infiltrating lymphocytes in primary liver carcinoma. TCRdb reprocessed the multiplex PCR reads with MiXCR, giving one entry per CDR3 protein. The sample carries some 87,000 distinct CDR3 sequences, about 73% recorded once. Sequenced input: tumor-adjacent normal liver tissue. The receptors come from a man between 35 and 55 years old with primary liver carcinoma and hepatitis B virus infection. The CDR3 runs from the conserved cysteine through the conserved F or W.

CASSLLAAYEQYF TRBJ2-7 TRBV7-2
CASSQEGGDSNQPQHF TRBJ1-5 TRBV4-1
CTRSQRAFRAGLEFRSTDTQYF TRBJ2-3 TRBV4-1
CASSQIGERFF TRBJ2-1 TRBV6-6
CSVTTEFPYEQYF TRBJ2-7 TRBV29-1
CAYDGLAGGHEQFF TRBJ2-1 TRBV2
CASRPGIDEQYF TRBJ2-7 TRBV6-6
CSVGASYNEQFF TRBJ2-1 TRBV29-1
CASRRRENSEAFF TRBJ1-1 TRBV6-6
CASSSTRLEAFF TRBJ1-1 TRBV28
CASSSGTVSNKQYF TRBJ2-7 TRBV12-3/TRBV12-4
CGSSSQGPGPNHETRETQYF TRBJ2-5 TRBV28
CASRPRGGGNYEQYF TRBJ2-7 TRBV12-3/TRBV12-4
CASAPPGATNTGELFF TRBJ2-2 TRBV12-5
CASRESQGGPRSSYNEQFF TRBJ2-1 TRBV2
CASSTVQETQYF TRBJ2-5 TRBV6-1
CSGGTEGGYTF TRBJ1-2 TRBV29-1
CASTYLTGAGSPLHF TRBJ1-6 TRBV6-5
CASSFLRLAGEPYNEQFF TRBJ2-1 TRBV11-2
CASSTGAGANVLTF TRBJ2-6 TRBV12-3/TRBV12-4
CASRPTGTSVNEQFF TRBJ2-1 TRBV4-2
CASSPGGKETQYF TRBJ2-5 TRBV28
CAGSLSSNTEAFF TRBJ1-1 TRBV11-2
CAISGTGAGNTIYF TRBJ1-3 TRBV10-3
CSAAAGTVSTDTQYF TRBJ2-3 TRBV20-1
CASSPNRDRFSTDTQYF TRBJ2-3 TRBV5-1
CASSLDLFLSLSCEQYF TRBJ2-7 TRBV11-2
CDSSALVNEQYF TRBJ2-7 TRBV12-3/TRBV12-4
CASSVGTSGSNEQFF TRBJ2-1 TRBV2